The rows below give T cell receptor beta chains drawn from one sample of a study of cytomegalovirus exposure and HLA in healthy donors. Repertoires were generated with immunoSEQ multiplex PCR, while TCRdb's copy carries only in-frame clones and drops some. Here the sample spans 150,000 to 200,000 clones, 80% to 90% being singletons. The material sequenced was PBMCs. These receptor sequences come from a girl aged 2 to 9 in good health and CMV-seropositive. Each CDR3 is given with its conserved first and last residue. D genes are given only for firm matches. Where a row states a size, it is once, few, many or the class of an expanded clone; other rows omit it.

v_gene	d_gene	abundance	j_gene	CDR3aa	CDR3nt
TRBV4-1	-	-	TRBJ2-7	CASSPKGAVGAEQYF	TGCGCCAGCAGCCCCAAAGGAGCCGTGGGGGCCGAGCAGTACTTC
TRBV5-4	TRBD1	few	TRBJ1-1	CASSWGTGGVGAFF	TGTGCCAGCAGCTGGGGGACAGGGGGCGTGGGAGCTTTCTTT
TRBV11-3	-	-	TRBJ2-7	CASSLATGSLSSYEQYF	TGTGCCAGCAGCTTAGCCACGGGATCTCTAAGCTCCTACGAGCAGTACTTC
TRBV30	-	few	TRBJ1-1	CAWRTSGDTEAFF	TGTGCCTGGAGGACGTCAGGGGACACTGAAGCTTTCTTT
TRBV4-1	TRBD2	-	TRBJ2-3	CASSQLAGVPDTQYF	TGCGCCAGCAGCCAACTAGCGGGAGTTCCGGATACGCAGTATTTT
TRBV19	-	-	TRBJ2-1	CASSMWEVREQFF	TGTGCCAGTAGTATGTGGGAGGTACGTGAGCAGTTCTTC
TRBV30	TRBD1	-	TRBJ1-1	CAWDLDRSITEAFF	TGTGCCTGGGACTTGGACAGGTCCATCACTGAAGCTTTCTTT
TRBV7-2	-	-	TRBJ2-1	CASSGWSSYNEQFF	TGTGCCAGCAGTGGGTGGAGCTCCTACAATGAGCAGTTCTTC
TRBV18	-	-	TRBJ1-1	CASSPGHADSTEAFF	TGTGCCAGCTCACCGGGACACGCGGATAGCACTGAAGCTTTCTTT
TRBV9	TRBD1	-	TRBJ1-3	CASSVGQGGLGNTIYF	TGTGCCAGCAGCGTTGGGCAGGGGGGCTTGGGAAACACCATATATTTT
TRBV29-1	TRBD1	-	TRBJ2-7	CSAWYSGQGTYEQYF	TGCAGCGCCTGGTACTCGGGACAGGGAACCTACGAGCAGTACTTC
TRBV9	TRBD2	-	TRBJ2-1	CASSPGLAAQGFNEQFF	TGTGCCAGCAGCCCGGGACTAGCGGCCCAGGGTTTCAATGAGCAGTTCTTC
TRBV30	-	few	TRBJ1-4	CAWSVSGTYEKLFF	TGTGCCTGGAGTGTAAGCGGGACATATGAAAAACTGTTTTTT
TRBV10-3	TRBD1	-	TRBJ2-7	CAINPGQGLYEQYF	TGTGCCATCAATCCGGGACAGGGTCTCTACGAGCAGTACTTC
TRBV29-1	-	-	TRBJ1-1	CSAGRGGTEAFF	TGCAGCGCGGGCAGGGGTGGCACTGAAGCTTTCTTT
TRBV28	TRBD2	-	TRBJ2-3	CASSGSYGRAQDTQYF	TGTGCCAGCAGTGGTTCTTACGGGAGGGCACAGGATACGCAGTATTTT
TRBV19	-	once	TRBJ2-7	CASSTGVGFREQYF	TGTGCCAGTAGTACGGGAGTAGGTTTTAGGGAGCAGTACTTC
TRBV27	-	-	TRBJ1-1	CASSLSPQVDTEAFF	TGTGCCAGCAGTTTATCCCCTCAGGTGGACACTGAAGCTTTCTTT
TRBV19	-	-	TRBJ2-2	CASSIDLRLGGSTGELFF	TGTGCCAGTAGTATAGATTTGCGGCTAGGTGGTAGTACCGGGGAGCTGTTTTTT
TRBV28	TRBD2	-	TRBJ2-5	CASSFQRGGRETQYF	TGTGCCAGCAGTTTCCAGCGGGGGGGGAGAGAGACCCAGTACTTC
TRBV9	-	-	TRBJ2-2	CASSVRTNTGELFF	TGTGCCAGCAGCGTGCGGACGAACACCGGGGAGCTGTTTTTT
TRBV4-2	TRBD2	-	TRBJ2-3	CASSQSLAGRGTDTQYF	TGTGCCAGCAGCCAATCACTAGCGGGAAGGGGCACAGATACGCAGTATTTT
TRBV9	-	once	TRBJ2-1	CASSLRESSYNEQFF	TGTGCCAGCAGCCTCCGGGAGAGCTCCTACAATGAGCAGTTCTTC
TRBV5-6	-	once	TRBJ1-2	CASKRRGGGEGYTF	TGTGCCAGCAAAAGACGGGGGGGAGGTGAGGGCTACACCTTC
TRBV6-6	-	-	TRBJ1-5	CASSARGGLSNQPQHF	TGTGCCAGCAGCGCCCGCGGGGGCCTTAGCAATCAGCCCCAGCATTTT
TRBV5-6	-	once	TRBJ1-3	CASSARHRAGNTIYF	TGTGCCAGCAGCGCCCGGCACAGGGCTGGAAACACCATATATTTT
TRBV5-1	TRBD1	few	TRBJ1-6	CASSSIGQGGNSPLHF	TGCGCCAGCAGCTCCATTGGACAGGGCGGTAATTCACCCCTCCACTTT
TRBV25-1	-	-	TRBJ1-3	CASSAQGLGLMGNTIYF	TGTGCCAGCAGTGCACAGGGATTGGGGTTGATGGGGAACACCATATATTTT
TRBV5-5	-	-	TRBJ1-6	CASSLVAGANSPLHF	TGTGCCAGCAGCTTGGTCGCGGGAGCGAATTCACCCCTCCACTTT
TRBV11-2	-	-	TRBJ1-2	CASSLAQHSGYTF	TGTGCCAGCAGCTTAGCCCAGCACAGTGGCTACACCTTC
TRBV5-6	-	-	TRBJ2-7	CASSLGLGAFANYEQYF	TGTGCCAGCAGCTTGGGGCTGGGAGCGTTTGCGAACTACGAGCAGTACTTC
TRBV6-5	TRBD1	-	TRBJ2-1	CASSFWTGKVEQFF	TGTGCCAGCAGTTTCTGGACAGGGAAGGTTGAGCAGTTCTTC
TRBV10-3	TRBD2	-	TRBJ2-1	CAISRTSGATGDEQFF	TGTGCCATCAGCCGGACTAGCGGCGCGACAGGCGATGAGCAGTTCTTC
TRBV5-4	TRBD2	-	TRBJ2-3	CASSLVGLAVVTDTQYF	TGTGCCAGCAGCTTGGTGGGACTAGCCGTCGTAACAGATACGCAGTATTTT